This T cell receptor (beta chain) emerged from a study of blood T cells in healthy people across ages. In the study overall: Per two T cells, template switching captured roughly one barcoded beta molecule.

From germline, CDR1 is MGHRA and CDR2 YSYEKL. The CDR3 runs 13 residues. V was clipped by 3 bases and J by 6 bases, with 10 bases between them. Together with a sample-barcoded 5' primer, a J-beta primer mix was included in a second PCR lasting about 6 to 11 cycles. Every cDNA molecule bore a tag from a template-switch adaptor containing 12 random nucleotides. TCRdb recomputed calls from the 5' RACE reads with MiXCR, one row per CDR3 protein. The sample has about 1.1 million distinct CDR3 sequences, about two fifths seen once; the top ten hold approximately 14%. To note about this clonotype: The target antigen is unknown.

General observations from the study: While age rose, TCR beta diversity per million T cells dropped in a roughly linear way. In long-lived donors, naive CD4+ cell counts and diversity exceeded those of aged donors.

The sequencing input was blood. The chain employs TRBV4-1 and TRBJ2-3, with unresolved D. The receptor was isolated from a man between 18 and 35 years old in good health. The CDR3 DNA reads as TGCGCCAGCAGCCAGGCCAGTGCGGATACGCAGTATTTT. Translated, it gives CASSQASADTQYF.